These 25 T cell receptor beta chains originate from one sample sequenced in a study of PD-1 blockade in classical Hodgkin lymphoma. Clones were read by immunoSEQ multiplex PCR, and TCRdb kept only the in-frame ones, dropping some. The sample lists tens of thousands of clones; 70% were seen once. Each patient's relapse followed autologous stem cell transplantation, and brentuximab vedotin exposure varied. The sample in question was peripheral blood mononuclear cells (PBMCs), obtained before the second cycle of nivolumab. These receptors were collected from a human donor with classical Hodgkin lymphoma.

The V gene is TRBV19, the J gene TRBJ1-2; D is undetermined. V lost 5 bases, J lost 6 bases, and 13 bases lay in between. The CDR3 consists of 13 residues. CDR1 is LNHDA, CDR2 SQIVND, per germline (reference sequence). The CDR3 DNA follows: TGTGCCAGTAGTGGTGGGAAAGTGGATGGCTACACCTTC. Amino acid sequence: CASSGGKVDGYTF.

The J gene is TRBJ1-2, the V gene TRBV19, with 7 positions matching TRBD1. The CDR3 runs to 14 residues. Per the germline V gene, CDR1 is LNHDA and CDR2 is SQIVND (reference sequence). Trimming took 6 bases from V and 8 from J; bases not matched to a gene: 12. CDR3 amino acids: CASSLHEGGLGYTF. CDR3 DNA: TGTGCCAGTAGCCTCCATGAAGGGGGCTTGGGCTACACCTTC.

This sequence joins TRBV6-5 and TRBJ1-3; TRBD1 might be the D (5 bases). Per germline, CDR1 MNHEY and CDR2 SVGAGI. V was clipped by 4 bases and J by 4 bases, with 11 bases between them. This CDR3 has 14 amino acids. The CDR3 DNA reads TGTGCCAGCAGTTTCCGGGGCGACGGAAACACCATATATTTT. Translating it yields CASSFRGDGNTIYF.

The chain uses TRBV6-6 and TRBJ1-1, with 9 bases that match TRBD1. The ends lost 7 bases at V and 4 bases at J; junction bases unmatched: 10. Germline CDR1 and CDR2: MNHNY and SVGAGI (reference sequence). The CDR3 runs 15 residues. For the CDR3, the DNA is TGTGCCAGCAACCCGACAGGGGGGGGAGTCACTGAAGCTTTCTTT. Translation gives CASNPTGGGVTEAFF.

The rearrangement links TRBV11-2 to TRBJ2-5; D is perhaps TRBD2 (5 bases). The V and J ends lost 1 base and 3 bases respectively, with 15 bases between them. Germline lookup yields CDR1 SGHAT and CDR2 FQNNGV. The CDR3 has 16 residues. The CDR3 bases are TGTGCCAGCAGCTTAGGTGGCAGCCCCGGGGAAGAGACCCAGTACTTC. Translated: CASSLGGSPGEETQYF.

The V and J genes are TRBV6-6 and TRBJ2-1; 9 nucleotides match TRBD1. Germline CDR1 is MNHNY and CDR2 is SVGAGI (reference sequence). With 5 bases clipped from V and 11 bases from J, the junction kept 16 bases outside the gene matches. The length of the CDR3 is 16 residues. CDR3 residues: CASSRSTGGERVKQFF. CDR3 in DNA: TGTGCCAGCAGTAGAAGCACAGGGGGCGAACGGGTAAAGCAGTTCTTC.

This clone has just one count. Other nucleotide sequences from this sample produce the same CDR3. CDR3 region: CASSLPGQNYGYTF. The CDR3 coding sequence is TGTGCCAGCAGCTTACCGGGACAGAACTATGGCTACACCTTC. V usage is TRBV5-6 and J usage is TRBJ1-2, with 7 bases fitting TRBD1. The V and J ends lost 2 bases and 2 bases, in that order; junction bases with no gene match: 3. The CDR3 consists of 14 residues. CDR1 SGHDT and CDR2 YYEEEE come from the germline V gene.

For this clone: The junction shows a germline mismatch at one end, possibly a read error. The chain has TRBV5-4 and TRBJ2-5; no reliable D call. The CDR3 has 13 amino acids. CDR1 SGHNT and CDR2 YYREEE come from the germline V gene (reference sequence). CDR3 in amino acids: CASSFGGQEAQYF. In DNA form, the CDR3 reads TGTGCCAGCAGCTTCGGTGGGCAAGAGGCCCAGTACTTC.

V gene TRBV6-5 combines with J gene TRBJ1-4; no clear D gene. Germline V gene sequence: CDR1 MNHEY, CDR2 SVGAGI. The ends were cut back, 2 bases at V and 6 bases at J, with 10 bases in the middle. The CDR3 extends over 14 amino acids. CDR3 sequence reads: CASSYDSNYEKLFF. The CDR3 nucleotides read TGTGCCAGCAGTTACGATAGTAATTATGAAAAACTGTTTTTT.

The genes are TRBV11-2 and TRBJ2-7; D is perhaps TRBD1 (7 bases). The V end lost 0 bases, the J end lost 4 bases, and 16 bases lay between the germline ends. CDR3 length: 16 residues. From germline, CDR1 is SGHAT and CDR2 FQNNGV. The CDR3 DNA reads TGTGCCAGCAGCTTAGATCCACAGGGGACTCTTTACGAGCAGTACGTC. As protein: CASSLDPQGTLYEQYV.

The genes are TRBV10-3 and TRBJ2-7, with D hard to call. The ends were cut back, 0 bases at V and 3 bases at J, with 3 bases in the middle. From germline, CDR1 is ENHRY and CDR2 SYGVKD. The CDR3 runs 12 residues. CDR3 DNA sequence: TGTGCCATCAGTGAGTCGGACTACGAGCAGTACTTC. Translation gives CAISESDYEQYF.

The CDR3 here is CASSEAWDRAYYGYTF. CDR3 coding DNA: TGTGCCAGCAGTGAAGCTTGGGACAGGGCCTACTATGGCTACACCTTC. The chain has TRBV6-1 and TRBJ1-2, with 9 nucleotides matching TRBD1. The CDR3 totals 16 residues. Per the germline V gene, CDR1 is MNHNS and CDR2 is SASEGT. V gave up 0 bases and J gave up 3 bases; unmatched junction bases: 5.

The chain has TRBV29-1 and TRBJ2-2, with a possible D match to TRBD1 (6 bases). The CDR3 covers 16 residues. Between the trimmed V and J ends, which lost 4 bases and 7 bases, there was a span of 22 bases. Germline loops: CDR1 SQVTM, CDR2 ANQGSEA. CDR3 nucleotide sequence: TGCAGCGTTGGGCGAACAGGGATTGGGCAGAGCGGGGAGCTGTTTTTT. Translation: CSVGRTGIGQSGELFF.

This clone is medium-sized in the sample. The V gene is TRBV21-1, the J gene TRBJ1-1; the table calls TRBD1, which could not be checked here. TRBV21-1 is described as a pseudogene. The CDR3 is 15 residues long. In nucleotides, the CDR3 is TGTGCCAGCAGCAAAACACATCCTCAGGGATTTTGTGCTTTCTTT. This gives the protein CASSKTHPQGFCAFF.

This chain links TRBV28 with TRBJ1-1, with a tentative D call TRBD1 (5 bases). The length of the CDR3 is 13 residues. CDR1 MDHEN and CDR2 SYDVKM come from the germline V gene. Deletions cut 4 bases from V and 5 bases from J, with 11 bases between. As DNA, the CDR3 is TGTGCCAGCAGTTCAGCAGGGAAGACTGAAGCTTTCTTT. This encodes CASSSAGKTEAFF.

The chain recombines TRBV7-9 with TRBJ1-4; TRBD1 matches at 9 bases. Unmatched junction bases numbered 8, after V lost 5 bases and J lost 7 bases. The length of the CDR3 is 15 residues. Germline V gene data show CDR1 as SEHNR and CDR2 as FQNEAQ (reference sequence). The CDR3 DNA reads TGTGCCAGCAGCCGAGCCACAGGGGGCAGTGAAAAACTGTTTTTT. It translates to CASSRATGGSEKLFF.

The V and J genes are TRBV19 and TRBJ1-2, with D unresolved. CDR1 and CDR2 (germline): LNHDA, SQIVND (reference sequence). The CDR3 loop spans 14 amino acids. Trimming left V 3 bases short and J 7 bases short, with 15 bases between. The CDR3 loop is CASSILFGKSGYTF. CDR3 coding DNA: TGTGCCAGTAGTATCCTTTTCGGGAAGTCTGGCTACACCTTC. Full variable domain (missing parts from reference TRBV19 and TRBJ1-2): DGGITQSPKYLFRKEGQNVTLSCEQNLNHDAMYWYRQDPGQGLRLIYYSQIVNDFQKGDIAEGYSVSREKKESFPLTVTSAQKNPTAFYLCASSILFGKSGYTFGSGTRLTVV.

The gene calls are TRBV7-2 and TRBJ2-5; D may be TRBD1 (5 bases). V shed 5 bases and J shed 2 bases, with 9 bases lying between them. The CDR3 is made up of 13 amino acids. The germline CDR1 and CDR2 sequences are SGHTA and FQGNSA. In nucleotides, the CDR3 is TGTGCCAGCAGCGTGACAGCTCAAGAGACCCAGTACTTC. Translated: CASSVTAQETQYF.

The J gene is TRBJ2-7, the V gene TRBV28; TRBD1 matches at 8 bases. The junction had 9 bases not matched to a gene; V was cut back by 9 bases and J by 2 bases. The germline V gene encodes CDR1 MDHEN and CDR2 SYDVKM. The CDR3 is 14 amino acids. In DNA form, the CDR3 reads TGTGCCAGTCAAACAGGGGGTACTACCTACGAGCAGTACTTC. As protein: CASQTGGTTYEQYF. The whole variable domain, filled in from reference TRBV28 and TRBJ2-7, reads DVKVTQSSRYLVKRTGEKVFLECVQDMDHENMFWYRQDPGLGLRLIYFSYDVKMKEKGDIPEGYSVSREKKERFSLILESASTNQTSMYLCASQTGGTTYEQYFGPGTRLTVT.

This chain links TRBV19 with TRBJ1-1; D is ambiguous. The CDR3 runs 13 residues. From germline, CDR1 is LNHDA and CDR2 SQIVND (reference sequence). Trimming removed 6 bases at V and 7 bases at J, with 15 bases between. CDR3 nucleotides: TGTGCCAGTAGCCTTCGCGGTGGCGGTGAAGCTTTCTTT. Translating gives CASSLRGGGEAFF.

The chain is built from TRBV10-3 and TRBJ1-4, with 8 bases fitting TRBD1. The CDR3 runs 15 residues. Germline lookup yields CDR1 ENHRY and CDR2 SYGVKD. V was pared by 9 bases and J by 0 bases, with 6 bases of the junction left unmatched. The chain's CDR3 is CAIAQGQATNEKLFF. The CDR3 DNA reads as TGTGCCATAGCCCAGGGACAGGCAACTAATGAAAAACTGTTTTTT.

This chain connects TRBV25-1 to TRBJ2-7; 14 bases map to TRBD2. Per germline, CDR1 MGHDK and CDR2 SYGVNS. CDR3 length equals 16 residues. With 4 bases clipped from V and 6 bases from J, the junction kept 8 bases outside the gene matches. DNA of the CDR3: TGTGCCAGCAGTGCAGGGACTAGCGGGAGAAAGGCCGAGCAGTACTTC. Protein product: CASSAGTSGRKAEQYF.

This clone was detected only a few times. The chain combines TRBV5-1 with TRBJ2-3; D is uncertain. Trimming took 0 bases from V and 6 from J, leaving 14 bases between them. Germline V CDR1 and CDR2: SGHRS, YFSETQ. The CDR3 runs 15 residues. The CDR3 sequence is CASSLGSLLLDTQYF. The DNA for the CDR3 is TGCGCCAGCAGCTTGGGCTCCCTTCTTTTGGATACGCAGTATTTT.

The J gene is TRBJ2-1, the V gene TRBV29-1, with 8 positions matching TRBD1. After removal of 4 bases from V and 8 bases from J, the junction contained 10 bases not matched to a gene. Germline V gene lookup returns CDR1 SQVTM and CDR2 ANQGSEA. The CDR3 is made up of 14 amino acids. The CDR3 is CSVVGLGTGHEQFF. The CDR3 nucleotides are TGCAGCGTTGTAGGGCTCGGGACAGGTCATGAGCAGTTCTTC.

This rearrangement joins TRBV19 to TRBJ2-7; D assignment may be TRBD1 or TRBD2 (5 bases each). CDR1 and CDR2 (germline): LNHDA, SQIVND (reference sequence). The CDR3 length is 15 residues. V lost 4 bases to trimming and J lost 0 bases, with 13 bases between them. CDR3 nucleotides: TGTGCCAGTAGTACCCTTGGGGGTAGCTCCTACGAGCAGTACTTC. The encoded protein is CASSTLGGSSYEQYF.